A selection of T cell receptor beta chains follows, all from one sample in a study of human T cells and chemical hapten exposure. TCRdb reprocessed the RACE reads via MiXCR and lists one record per CDR3 protein. Of fewer than 150,000 distinct CDR3 sequences in the sample, around 13% were seen once. The source material was whole blood, sampled in connection with sensitization to the hapten diphenylcyclopropenone (DPC). The source of these receptors is a man younger than 30 with alopecia areata. Some clones in this sample may be carry-over from other donors' samples. Both conserved end residues are part of each CDR3. The order of the fields is CDR3 DNA, CDR3 protein, V gene, clone size, D gene, J gene. D genes are given only for firm matches. Size is omitted from some rows. Given values are once, few, many or a class for expanded clones.

TGTGCCAGCAGTCCTTGGACAGGGACACCTTTCTTT	CASSPWTGTPFF	TRBV12-3/TRBV12-4	few	TRBD1	TRBJ1-1
TGTGCCAGCAGTGAATCTTTGCACGGTAGCTCCTACAATGAGCAGTTCTTC	CASSESLHGSSYNEQFF	TRBV2	few	.	TRBJ2-1
TGCAGTGCTAGAGGGGGAAAAAGTTTAGACAGTATAATCTTC	CSARGGKSLDSIIF	TRBV20-1	few	.	TRBJ2-7
TGTGCCAGCAGCCCAAGATTCAGAGAGCAAGAGACCCAGTACTTC	CASSPRFREQETQYF	TRBV4-2	many	.	TRBJ2-5
TGCGCCAGCAGCCTCCCAGGGGGCGACCACTCTGGGGCCAACGTCCTGACTTTC	CASSLPGGDHSGANVLTF	TRBV5-1	.	TRBD1	TRBJ2-6
TGTGCCAGCAGCCTCCGGACAGGGGTTCTTAGCTCCTACAATGAGCAGTTCTTC	CASSLRTGVLSSYNEQFF	TRBV14	.	TRBD1	TRBJ2-1
TGTGCCAGCAGCCCAAGGCAACGTTCTGGGGCCAACGTCCTGACTTTC	CASSPRQRSGANVLTF	TRBV7-9	.	.	TRBJ2-6
TGTGCCAGCAGCTTAGATAGTAACAATGAGCAGTTCTTC	CASSLDSNNEQFF	TRBV7-3	few	.	TRBJ2-1
TGCAGCGTTGAAGGGGAGACAGGGGTAGGCGAGACCCAGTACTTC	CSVEGETGVGETQYF	TRBV29-1	.	TRBD1	TRBJ2-5
TGCGCCAGCAGCCAAGATCGATCGGCCCTAATAGCTAACTATGGCTACACCTTC	CASSQDRSALIANYGYTF	TRBV4-3	many	.	TRBJ1-2
TGTGCCAGCAGCCAAGTCCGTCGACAGGGGGCCTATGGCTACACCTTC	CASSQVRRQGAYGYTF	TRBV3-1	many	TRBD1	TRBJ1-2
TGTGCCAGCTCACCGATGGACAGGGGATATGAGCAGCCCCAGCATTTT	CASSPMDRGYEQPQHF	TRBV18	many	TRBD1	TRBJ1-5
TGTGCCAGCAGCTTCACAGGGGGTATGGTCTATGGCTACACCTTC	CASSFTGGMVYGYTF	TRBV7-9	.	TRBD1	TRBJ1-2
TGTGCCAGCAGCCTGGATCAGTCAGTTTCAGATACGCAGTATTTT	CASSLDQSVSDTQYF	TRBV4-2	.	.	TRBJ2-3
TGCAGTGCATTGGGTATCCCTGAAGCTTTCTTT	CSALGIPEAFF	TRBV20-1	.	.	TRBJ1-1
TGTGCCAGCAGCTACGGACAGGGATGGGCCGGGGAGCTGTTTTTT	CASSYGQGWAGELFF	TRBV3-1	few	TRBD1	TRBJ2-2
TGTGCCAGCAGCCGGCAAGGGAGTTGGCAGGCTAATGAAAAACTGTTTTTT	CASSRQGSWQANEKLFF	TRBV7-6	.	.	TRBJ1-4
TGCAGTGCTAGAGTTCAGGGGGAGACCCAGTACTTC	CSARVQGETQYF	TRBV20-1	many	.	TRBJ2-5
TGTGCCAGCAGGTCAACAGGGGGAAACACCATATATTTT	CASRSTGGNTIYF	TRBV27	.	.	TRBJ1-3
TGTACCAGCAGCCAAGGACTAGCGGGGCCAGATACGCAGTATTTT	CTSSQGLAGPDTQYF	TRBV3-1	.	TRBD2	TRBJ2-3
TGTGCCAGCAGTACTAGTGTAGACACCGGGGAGCTGTTTTTT	CASSTSVDTGELFF	TRBV6-2/TRBV6-3	few	.	TRBJ2-2
TGTGCCAGCAGTAATAGAGCGTTCTATGAGCAGTTCTTC	CASSNRAFYEQFF	TRBV6-2/TRBV6-3	.	.	TRBJ2-1
TGCAGTGCTAGAAGGAGGCGAGCGGGGGGAGCGGTAGGAGATACGCAGTATTTT	CSARRRRAGGAVGDTQYF	TRBV20-1	.	TRBD2	TRBJ2-3
TGCAGTGCTAGGAACCCAGGGGATACCGGGGAGCTGTTTTTT	CSARNPGDTGELFF	TRBV20-1	few	.	TRBJ2-2
TGTGCCAGCAGCATGACATGGAGTCGGCCCCAGCATTTT	CASSMTWSRPQHF	TRBV6-2/TRBV6-3	.	.	TRBJ1-5
TGTGCCACCAGCAGAGATTATGGAGGTAATCAGCCCCAGCATTTT	CATSRDYGGNQPQHF	TRBV15	.	.	TRBJ1-5
TGTGCCAGCAGCTTGGCCGGGAGATCTGAAGCTTTCTTT	CASSLAGRSEAFF	TRBV7-9	few	.	TRBJ1-1
TGTGCCAGCAGTTCCGTCAGGGGGACCCAAGAGACCCAGTACTTC	CASSSVRGTQETQYF	TRBV6-5	once	TRBD1	TRBJ2-5
TGTGCCAGCAGTGTGGGGTCACCCTGGTACAATGAGCAGTTCTTC	CASSVGSPWYNEQFF	TRBV6-2/TRBV6-3	few	.	TRBJ2-1
TGTGCCAGCAGGCCCACTGGAGATGACAGGCAGTACTTC	CASRPTGDDRQYF	TRBV6-5	.	.	TRBJ2-7
TGTGCCAGCAGCTCCACAGATCTCTATGGCTACACCTTC	CASSSTDLYGYTF	TRBV7-9	few	.	TRBJ1-2
TGCAGTGCTAGCCCCGGGCGCCAGTATTTT	CSASPGRQYF	TRBV20-1	.	.	TRBJ2-3
TGCAGCGTTGAAGACAGGGGGCGATTTACAGATACGCAGTATTTT	CSVEDRGRFTDTQYF	TRBV29-1	few	TRBD1	TRBJ2-3
TGTGCCAGCAGGGATAGGGTTACTACTCTTGCCACAGATACGCAGTATTTT	CASRDRVTTLATDTQYF	TRBV6-6	few	.	TRBJ2-3
TGTGCCAGCTCCGGGGACAATCAGCCCCAGCATTTT	CASSGDNQPQHF	TRBV18	few	.	TRBJ1-5
TGTGCCAGCAAGTCGGCCTACGAGCAGTACTTC	CASKSAYEQYF	TRBV6-2/TRBV6-3	few	.	TRBJ2-7
TGTGCCAGCAGTTACCCGAACTTGGACCGTCCCTCTGGAAACACCATATATTTT	CASSYPNLDRPSGNTIYF	TRBV6-6	few	.	TRBJ1-3
TGTGCCAGCAGCTTAGCCACGAACACCGGGGAGCTGTTTTTT	CASSLATNTGELFF	TRBV7-2	.	.	TRBJ2-2
TGTGCCACCCGAAACAATGAGCAGTTCTTC	CATRNNEQFF	TRBV27	few	.	TRBJ2-1
TGCGCCAGCAGCCAAGACCGGGTGTCACCCCTCCACTTT	CASSQDRVSPLHF	TRBV4-3	.	.	TRBJ1-6
TGTGCCATCAGCGATGGAGGATACAATGAGCAGTTCTTC	CAISDGGYNEQFF	TRBV10-3	.	.	TRBJ2-1